What follows are 15 T cell receptor beta chains derived from one specimen sequenced in a study of human T cells and chemical hapten exposure. One entry per CDR3 protein, called by TCRdb with MiXCR from the RACE reads. The table records nearly 350,000 distinct CDR3 sequences, around 7% of them present only once. Time point in this sample: patch test 1, 2 weeks after DPC sensitization. The treatment: therapeutic diphenylcyclopropenone sensitization with weekly scalp DPC. The sequencing here drew on whole blood, taken in connection with sensitization to the hapten diphenylcyclopropenone (DPC). These TCRs come from a woman between 18 and 29 years old with alopecia areata. Some clones in this sample may be carry-over from other donors' samples.

A word on this clonotype: A read error may explain this, as a much larger clone is one base away. This chain joins TRBV24-1 and TRBJ2-3, with D maybe TRBD1 (6 bases). This CDR3 is built from 16 residues. V shed 4 bases and J shed 6 bases, with 19 bases lying between them. Germline-derived CDR1 and CDR2 are KGHDR and SFDVKD. Here the CDR3 reads CATSEAAARGLDTQYF. The CDR3, as DNA: TGTGCCACCAGTGAAGCCGCTGCAAGGGGGTTGGATACGCAGTATTTT.

This clonotype was seen a handful of times. This chain joins TRBV5-1 and TRBJ2-2; D call uncertain. With 0 bases removed from V and 1 base from J, the gap between germline ends came to 4 bases. The germline V gene has CDR1 SGHRS and CDR2 YFSETQ. The CDR3 loop spans 14 amino acids. The CDR3 nucleotides are TGCGCCAGCAGCTTGGAACAGAACACCGGGGAGCTGTTTTTT. Translation: CASSLEQNTGELFF.

This clonotype was recorded many times. V usage is TRBV10-3 and J usage is TRBJ2-5; D gene uncertain. Between the trimmed V and J ends, which lost 5 bases and 3 bases, there was a span of 10 bases. Germline V gene lookup returns CDR1 ENHRY and CDR2 SYGVKD. The CDR3 loop spans 13 amino acids. CDR3 sequence (DNA): TGTGCCATCAGTCCTAAGGGTGAAGAGACCCAGTACTTC. It specifies CAISPKGEETQYF.

Regarding this clonotype: An end of the junction differs from the germline gene, which may be a read error. V is TRBV24-1 and J is TRBJ1-1; tentative D call: TRBD1 (5 bases). There are 19 residues in the CDR3. Germline values: CDR1 KGHDR, CDR2 SFDVKD. CDR3 nucleotide sequence: TGTGCCACCAGTGATTCTATACCAACCAGGGAACCCATGAACTCTGAAGCTTTCTTT. Its translation is CATSDSIPTREPMNSEAFF.

This clonotype has only a few counts. The J gene is TRBJ2-7, the V gene TRBV7-8; TRBD2 is a possible D gene (5 bases). CDR3 length: 16 amino acids. Germline CDR1 SGHVS, CDR2 FQNEAQ. The ends were cut back, 2 bases at V and 6 bases at J, with 20 bases in the middle. The CDR3 spells CASSLHEGPLISEQYF. The CDR3 DNA reads TGTGCCAGCAGCTTACACGAGGGCCCACTTATCTCCGAGCAGTACTTC.

The chain has TRBV28 and TRBJ1-5; possible D gene TRBD1, 5 bases. The CDR3 covers 13 residues. Between the trimmed V and J ends, which lost 11 bases and 7 bases, there was a span of 18 bases. Looked up from germline, CDR1 is MDHEN and CDR2 is SYDVKM. The CDR3 DNA sequence: TGTGCCGCCAAGGAAGGACAAAGGCAGCCCCAGCATTTT. Translated, it gives CAAKEGQRQPQHF.

This clonotype was recorded at least ten times. The V gene is TRBV7-9, the J gene TRBJ2-1; no firm D call. The CDR3 is 14 residues long. Between the trimmed V and J ends, which lost 1 base and 5 bases, there was a span of 9 bases. Germline V CDR1 and CDR2: SEHNR, FQNEAQ (reference sequence). CDR3 amino acids: CASSLEVGNNEQFF. The CDR3 nucleotides are TGTGCCAGCAGCTTAGAGGTAGGGAACAATGAGCAGTTCTTC.

This clonotype was counted at least ten times. V gene TRBV12-1 combines with J gene TRBJ1-5; TRBD1, the table's D call, was not compared with the DNA. TRBV12-1 is listed as a pseudogene. CDR3 length: 14 residues. CDR3 bases: TGTGCCAGCAGCTGGGACAAGTTCCAACAGCCCCAGCATTTT. Encoded protein: CASSWDKFQQPQHF.

V usage is TRBV7-2 and J usage is TRBJ1-2; D not resolved. This CDR3 is built from 14 residues. The ends were cut back, 5 bases at V and 8 bases at J, with 18 bases in the middle. Germline lookup yields CDR1 SGHTA and CDR2 FQGNSA. CDR3 in amino acids: CASSPRHSIDGYTF. The CDR3 bases are TGTGCCAGCAGCCCCCGACATAGTATTGACGGCTACACCTTC. The variable domain in full, completed from reference TRBV7-2 and TRBJ1-2, reads GAGVSQSPSNKVTEKGKDVELRCDPISGHTALYWYRQSLGQGLEFLIYFQGNSAPDKSGLPSDRFSAERTGGSVSTLTIQRTQQEDSAVYLCASSPRHSIDGYTFGSGTRLTVV.

This clonotype showed up just a few times. This sequence joins TRBV7-9 and TRBJ1-1; possibly TRBD1 for D (5 bases). This CDR3 has 13 amino acids. Germline V lookup: CDR1 SEHNR, CDR2 FQNEAQ (reference sequence). The germline V and J ends were trimmed by 4 bases and 6 bases, with 12 bases remaining between them. The CDR3 nucleotides read TGTGCCAGCAGCTGGGACTTCCTACCTGAAGCTTTCTTT. It is translated as CASSWDFLPEAFF.

The genes are TRBV19 and TRBJ1-4; 8 bases fit TRBD1. J gave up 7 bases and V 7 bases, and 11 bases lay outside the gene matches. This CDR3 is 15 amino acids long. The germline V gene has CDR1 LNHDA and CDR2 SQIVND (reference sequence). CDR3 region: CASTPTGEEGEKLFF. The CDR3 nucleotides are TGTGCCAGTACCCCGACAGGGGAAGAAGGTGAAAAACTGTTTTTT.

This clonotype was seen more than once but under ten times. The chain uses TRBV24-1 and TRBJ2-2; 10 positions agree with TRBD2. The V gene's germline CDR1 is KGHDR and CDR2 SFDVKD. This CDR3 has 17 amino acids. Trimming removed 0 bases from V and 1 base from J; junction bases left unmatched: 1. CDR3 residues: CATSDLTSGVNTGELFF. Here the CDR3 DNA reads TGTGCCACCAGTGATTTGACTAGCGGGGTGAACACCGGGGAGCTGTTTTTT.

This clonotype was seen ten or more times. The V and J genes are TRBV10-3 and TRBJ1-1; no clear D. CDR3 length: 13 amino acids. The germline V gene has CDR1 ENHRY and CDR2 SYGVKD. V was cut by 3 bases and J by 1 base, with 6 bases left in between. The CDR3 protein is CAISDQSNTEAFF. CDR3 coding DNA: TGTGCCATCAGTGACCAGTCGAACACTGAAGCTTTCTTT.

This clonotype was counted between two and nine times. The chain recombines TRBV5-6 with TRBJ2-5; D might be TRBD2 (6 bases). Trimming took 7 bases from V and 4 from J, leaving 14 bases between them. Germline-derived CDR1 and CDR2 are SGHDT and YYEEEE. This CDR3 contains 13 residues. The CDR3 DNA is TGTGCCAGCTTTGAGGGAGGAAGAGAGACCCAGTACTTC. This translates into CASFEGGRETQYF.

The V call is TRBV3-1, the J call TRBJ1-2; weak D call: TRBD1 (5 bases). The CDR3 runs 14 residues. Looked up from germline, CDR1 is LGHDT and CDR2 is YNNKEL (reference sequence). V shed 5 bases and J shed 5 bases, with 15 bases lying between them. Here the CDR3 DNA reads TGTGCCAGCAGCTCAGGGAATTTGGGATATGGCTACACCTTC. Its protein product is CASSSGNLGYGYTF.